This T cell receptor beta chain was obtained from a study of blood T cells in healthy people across ages. Germline V lookup: CDR1 DFQATT, CDR2 SNEGSKA (reference sequence). Trimming removed 3 bases from V and 1 base from J, with 14 bases in between. This CDR3 has 15 amino acids. The extraction recovered at least 6 micrograms of total RNA per sample. Using a J-beta primer mix together with a sample-barcoded 5' primer, a second PCR was run for about 7 to 12 cycles. TCRdb reprocessed the 5' RACE reads via MiXCR and lists one record per CDR3 protein. The sample shows over 1.5 million distinct CDR3 sequences, roughly 50% of them seen only once.

The rearrangement uses TRBV20-1 and TRBJ2-3; D uncertain. The specimen sequenced was blood. The receptor was derived from a middle-aged woman in good health. CDR3 sequence reads: CSARSRQGGTDTQYF. CDR3 DNA sequence: TGCAGTGCTAGGAGCCGGCAAGGAGGCACAGATACGCAGTATTTT.